The present entry profiles one T cell receptor beta chain with its context. As yet, its antigen is unknown. The record originates from a study of T cell repertoires in cytomegalovirus infection. Study-level background: It was recently identified HLA-C-restricted and well-studied HLA-B-restricted CMV epitopes that the study used. An indication of both CMV infection and matching HLA type came from public TCR beta signatures.

TCRdb redid the calling of the reads with MiXCR, one entry per CDR3 protein. The sample lists fewer than 900,000 distinct CDR3 sequences, around 29% occurring once. Study-wide results and caveats: Individuals carrying CMV plus the relevant HLA were identified by cumulative frequency of public TCR beta families.

In germline, CDR1 is LNHDA, CDR2 SQIVND (reference sequence). The CDR3 consists of 13 residues. Trimming left V 9 bases short and J 5 bases short, with 16 bases between. The chain employs TRBV19 and TRBJ1-2; D unresolved. Sequenced here: cultured CD8+ T cells from PBMCs, sampled from culture after CMV antigen stimulation. The clonotype comes from a human donor in good health (CMV status not recorded). Some clones in this sample may be carry-over from other donors' samples. The CDR3 bases are TGTGCCAGCATGCGTTCACAGCCGTATGGCTACACCTTC. As protein: CASMRSQPYGYTF.